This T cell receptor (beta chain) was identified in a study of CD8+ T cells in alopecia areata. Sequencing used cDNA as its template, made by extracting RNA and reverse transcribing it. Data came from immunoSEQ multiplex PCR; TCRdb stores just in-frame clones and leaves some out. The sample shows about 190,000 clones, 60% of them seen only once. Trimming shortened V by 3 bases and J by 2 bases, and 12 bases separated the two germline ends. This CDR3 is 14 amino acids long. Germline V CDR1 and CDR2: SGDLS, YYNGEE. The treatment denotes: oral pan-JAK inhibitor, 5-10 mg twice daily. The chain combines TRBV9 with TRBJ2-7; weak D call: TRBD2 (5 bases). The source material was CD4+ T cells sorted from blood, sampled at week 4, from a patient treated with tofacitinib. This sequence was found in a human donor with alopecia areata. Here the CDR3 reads CASSEAGHTYEQYF. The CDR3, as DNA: TGTGCCAGCAGCGAGGCGGGCCATACCTACGAGCAGTACTTC.